This T cell receptor beta chain was recorded in a study of blood T cell repertoires in COVID-19 (dated by TCRdb to 2020 to 2022). Broadly, across the study: The collaborator samples originated in the United States, Italy and Spain and spanned the acute and convalescent phases of COVID-19. The prospective study material was composed of cDNA or gDNA derived from T cells, B-cell-depleted T cells, or PBMCs. The dataset comprised deeply sampled blood TCRbeta repertoires from subjects exposed to, actively infected with, or recovered from COVID-19. The repertoires were made available in a free public database intended to serve as a resource for research on the immune response to SARS-CoV-2. Samples were obtained from the ongoing ImmuneRACE study (first 160 participants) and from 1,254 subjects provided by 6 global collaborators. Sample metadata almost always included a de-identified subject ID, COVID-19 status, age in years and sex. Where available, HLA class I and class II types were taken from metadata supplied by the sample provider and were not determined by assay-based typing. Study-wide findings and limitations: The quantity of clinical and demographic metadata differed by source and by participant and was supplied without curation.

TCRbeta CDR3 regions were amplified from genomic DNA by means of the immunoSEQ Assay, a bias-controlled multiplex PCR. Turning to the authors' computational methods: The number of nucleated cells in each sample was estimated by amplification of reference gene primers within the assay. To quantify the absolute abundance of each unique TCRbeta CDR3 rearrangement, sequence reads were collapsed and filtered. Productive Simpson clonality was computed per sample as the square root of Simpson's diversity index over productive rearrangements. This immuneACCESS table, as held by TCRdb, lists in-frame sequences with V and J called but not all clones. Of the missing ones, under half trace to an unresolved V gene in checked studies; the others have no known cause. V and J calls and clone size follow that table, whereas D and trimming were derived from the DNA. The sample has 200,000 to 250,000 clones on record, around 90% of them singletons. Approximately 1.5% of the sample is held by the ten biggest clonotypes.

Collaborating institutions collected whole blood in K2EDTA tubes following their own protocols. For TCRbeta analysis, collaborators shipped samples in one of three forms: frozen whole blood, isolated PBMCs, or DNA extracted from either of those sample types. CDR1 and CDR2 (KGHSH, LQKENI) derive from the germline V gene. Including the terminal cysteine and phenylalanine, the CDR3 comprises 14 residues. Only the CDR3 part of the read is kept: 42 bases, read in frame from the first base. The V end gives up 4 bases and the J end 4 bases, leaving 6 bases in the junction not matched to a gene. With regard to this clone: Its antigen is still unknown. Base qualities are not provided; no much larger clone lies one nucleotide away.

Sequenced sample: peripheral blood. This TCR came from a man aged 18 to 29 with active or convalescent COVID-19. The chain joins TRBV18 to TRBJ1-1; TRBD1 lines up with 7 middle nucleotides. The CDR3 has the sequence CASSRQGFGTEAFF. The DNA reads TGTGCCAGCTCACGACAGGGTTTCGGCACTGAAGCTTTCTTT.